This passage covers 14 T cell receptor beta chains from one sample sequenced in a study of blood T cells in healthy people across ages. Together with a sample-barcoded 5' primer, a J-beta primer mix was included in a second PCR lasting about 7 to 12 cycles. One entry per CDR3 protein results from TCRdb running MiXCR on the 5' RACE reads. The sample has roughly 1,500,000 distinct CDR3 sequences; 30% to 35% are singletons. The sample consisted of blood. The receptors derive from a woman younger than 45 in good health.

This clonotype was detected a few times. The chain couples TRBV5-1 to TRBJ1-2, with TRBD1 identical over 10 bases. There are 13 residues in the CDR3. The junction had 5 bases not matched to a gene; V was cut back by 4 bases and J by 8 bases. Germline V lookup: CDR1 SGHRS, CDR2 YFSETQ. The CDR3 DNA sequence: TGCGCCAGCAGCACCGGACAGGGGGAAGGCTACACCTTC. Translating gives CASSTGQGEGYTF.

A few counts support this clonotype. The rearrangement links TRBV3-1 to TRBJ2-2; D is uncertain. This CDR3 spans 13 amino acids. CDR1 and CDR2 (germline): LGHDT, YNNKEL (reference sequence). Trimming pared 1 base from V and 6 bases from J, leaving 6 bases between. CDR3 region: CASSQGVAGELFF. CDR3 nucleotide sequence: TGTGCCAGCAGCCAAGGGGTGGCCGGGGAGCTGTTTTTT.

Note on this clonotype: A junction boundary mismatches the germline segment, possibly from a read error. The rearrangement joins TRBV5-4 to TRBJ2-1; D is possibly TRBD1 (6 bases). This CDR3 spans 16 amino acids. CDR1 is SGHNT and CDR2 is YYREEE in the germline V gene (reference sequence). The DNA of the CDR3 is TGTGCCAGCAGCTCCTTCGGTAGGACAGAGCACAACGAGCAGTTCTTC. Amino acid sequence: CASSSFGRTEHNEQFF.

The CDR3 nucleotides are TGTGCCAGCAGCTTAGTTGTTGACCTCTACTCTGGAAACACCATATATTTT. Translation: CASSLVVDLYSGNTIYF. V and J are TRBV7-2 and TRBJ1-3; D is unresolved. V was shortened by 1 base and J by 0 bases, with 13 bases between the two germline ends. Germline V lookup: CDR1 SGHTA, CDR2 FQGNSA. The CDR3 extends over 17 amino acids.

This clonotype was observed a few times. The chain uses TRBV5-1 and TRBJ2-1, with D possibly matching TRBD2 (6 bases). From germline, CDR1 is SGHRS and CDR2 YFSETQ. This CDR3 has 14 residues. The V end lost 3 bases, the J end lost 4 bases, and 11 bases lay between the germline ends. CDR3 protein: CASSYPGGYNEQFF. The CDR3 bases are TGCGCCAGCAGCTATCCCGGGGGTTACAATGAGCAGTTCTTC.

The chain employs TRBV6-1 and TRBJ2-7; 7 nucleotides match TRBD2. CDR3 length: 20 amino acids. The V and J ends lost 1 base and 3 bases, in that order; junction bases with no gene match: 21. Per the germline V gene, CDR1 is MNHNS and CDR2 is SASEGT. The CDR3 reads CASSEDGLGVASRSDYEQYF. The CDR3 bases are TGTGCCAGCAGTGAAGACGGACTAGGGGTGGCAAGCAGGAGTGACTACGAGCAGTACTTC.

Concerning this clonotype: At one end the junction does not follow the germline gene, possibly because of a read error. This chain connects TRBV10-1 to TRBJ2-2, with D perhaps matching TRBD2 (5 bases). The CDR3 has 15 residues. Germline lookup yields CDR1 WNHNN and CDR2 SYGVQD (reference sequence). This chain's CDR3 is CASSPKEKNTGERFF. Here the CDR3 DNA reads TGCGCCAGCAGCCCTAAAGAAAAGAACACCGGGGAGCGGTTTTTT.

This clonotype has more than one count but fewer than ten. The rearrangement joins TRBV7-3 to TRBJ2-3; perhaps TRBD2 as D (7 bases). Trimming took off 5 bases at V and 6 bases at J, with 12 bases between the two ends. This CDR3 is 13 amino acids long. Germline loops: CDR1 SGHTA, CDR2 FQGTGA. CDR3: CASSPGGLDTQYF. Here the CDR3 DNA reads TGTGCCAGCAGCCCCGGGGGGCTGGATACGCAGTATTTT.

This clonotype has more than one count but fewer than ten. The rearrangement joins TRBV28 to TRBJ2-7; 10 bases fit TRBD2. With 10 bases clipped from V and 3 bases from J, the junction kept 12 bases outside the gene matches. The CDR3 runs to 15 residues. Germline CDR1 MDHEN, CDR2 SYDVKM. CDR3: CATLIAGGTGYEQYF. In nucleotides, the CDR3 is TGTGCCACCCTGATAGCGGGAGGAACTGGCTACGAGCAGTACTTC.

The rearrangement links TRBV5-4 to TRBJ2-7; D not certain. The CDR3 runs to 12 residues. CDR1 and CDR2 from the germline V gene are SGHNT and YYREEE (reference sequence). Between the trimmed V and J ends, which lost 3 bases and 6 bases, there was a span of 10 bases. The DNA for the CDR3 is TGTGCCAGCAGCTCCTATTCCGGCGAGCAGTACTTC. It is translated as CASSSYSGEQYF.

This clonotype was seen a few times. The rearrangement links TRBV10-3 to TRBJ1-1; 8 bases agree with TRBD1. CDR3 length: 12 residues. Trimming cost V 5 bases and J 4 bases; bases outside gene matches: 0. CDR1 is ENHRY, CDR2 SYGVKD, per germline. The CDR3 reads CAISTGGTEAFF. The DNA for the CDR3 is TGTGCCATCAGTACAGGGGGCACTGAAGCTTTCTTT.

This clonotype was picked up a small number of times. The chain has TRBV20-1 and TRBJ1-6; D gene unclear. V was cut by 0 bases and J by 6 bases, with 9 bases left in between. The length of the CDR3 is 14 residues. Germline V gives CDR1 DFQATT, CDR2 SNEGSKA (reference sequence). In DNA form, the CDR3 reads TGCAGTGCTAGAGATATCGGCAGTAATTCACCCCTCCACTTT. It specifies CSARDIGSNSPLHF.

This chain links TRBV15 with TRBJ2-7; 8 nucleotides match TRBD1. The CDR3 length is 18 residues. The germline gives CDR1 LNHNV, CDR2 YYDKDF (reference sequence). The V segment lost 0 bases and the J segment 3 bases; nucleotides outside the gene matches: 13. Here the CDR3 reads CATSRDWQLRTGSYEQYF. The CDR3 bases are TGTGCCACCAGCAGAGATTGGCAGCTTAGGACAGGGAGCTACGAGCAGTACTTC.

There are a few counts of this clonotype. J is TRBJ2-5 and V is TRBV6-2 or TRBV6-3, with a weak D call TRBD2 (7 bases). Germline loops: CDR1 MNHEY, CDR2 SVGEGT. The CDR3 contains 15 residues. The V gene lost 8 bases and the J gene lost 1 base, with 17 bases spanning the gap. The CDR3 DNA reads as TGTGCCAGCCTCCCTGGGGGGGCGACCCAAGAGACCCAGTACTTC. Encoded protein: CASLPGGATQETQYF.